The 6 T cell receptor beta chains listed next were all sequenced from one sample in a study of shared clonotypes between healthy human individuals. The method was immunoSEQ multiplex PCR; TCRdb's version includes in-frame clones alone and lacks a portion of them. The table lists some 2,400,000 clones, more than 90% of them singletons. The sequencing input was naive CD4+ T cells sorted from blood. Subset indicated: CD45RA+ positively selected. These receptors all come from a man between 18 and 29 years old in good health.

This chain joins TRBV5-1 and TRBJ1-1; possible D gene TRBD1, 5 bases. Deletions cut 0 bases from V and 8 bases from J, with 14 bases between. CDR1 SGHRS and CDR2 YFSETQ come from the germline V gene. The CDR3 consists of 14 residues. In DNA form, the CDR3 reads TGCGCCAGCAGCTTGGAGGGACTCACCAAGGAAGCTTTCTTT. Protein: CASSLEGLTKEAFF.

The chain employs TRBV2 and TRBJ2-2, with 9 bases aligning to TRBD2. Unmatched junction bases numbered 11, after V lost 5 bases and J lost 7 bases. Germline CDR1 reads SNHLY; CDR2 reads FYNNEI. This CDR3 contains 16 residues. The CDR3 nucleotides are TGTGCCAGCAGTCAAAGTAGCGGGGGCCTTCGCGGGGAGCTGTTTTTT. Its translation: CASSQSSGGLRGELFF.

This clone occurred once. The chain combines TRBV6-1 with TRBJ2-5; D might be TRBD1 (5 bases). Germline CDR1 is MNHNS and CDR2 is SASEGT. Trimming took off 1 base at V and 2 bases at J, with 8 bases between the two ends. The CDR3 consists of 14 residues. CDR3 region: CASSEGSGQETQYF. The DNA for the CDR3 is TGTGCCAGCAGTGAAGGGTCAGGGCAAGAGACCCAGTACTTC.

The chain links TRBV2 to TRBJ1-1; D gene ambiguous. The germline CDR1 and CDR2 sequences are SNHLY and FYNNEI. This CDR3 region has 14 residues. Trimming removed 2 bases at V and 2 bases at J, with 9 bases between. The CDR3 region has the DNA TGTGCCAGCAGTGAAAGCGAGTACAACACTGAAGCTTTCTTT. This encodes CASSESEYNTEAFF.

This chain uses TRBV11-2 with TRBJ1-6, with 7 positions matching TRBD1. The germline V gene has CDR1 SGHAT and CDR2 FQNNGV. V trimming: 5 bases; J trimming: 7 bases; junction bases outside the gene matches: 11. This CDR3 comprises 16 residues. The CDR3 nucleotides read TGTGCCAGCAGCCGAGACAGGGCCTTGCTGAATTCACCCCTCCACTTT. This gives the protein CASSRDRALLNSPLHF.

The rearrangement uses TRBV28 and TRBJ1-1, with 7 bases identical to TRBD1. The V gene end was trimmed by 6 bases and the J gene end by 7 bases; junction bases not matched to a gene: 8. Germline lookup yields CDR1 MDHEN and CDR2 SYDVKM. The CDR3 extends over 13 amino acids. The CDR3 DNA follows: TGTGCCAGCAGCCCACCGGGACAGCTTGAAGCTTTCTTT. This sequence encodes CASSPPGQLEAFF.